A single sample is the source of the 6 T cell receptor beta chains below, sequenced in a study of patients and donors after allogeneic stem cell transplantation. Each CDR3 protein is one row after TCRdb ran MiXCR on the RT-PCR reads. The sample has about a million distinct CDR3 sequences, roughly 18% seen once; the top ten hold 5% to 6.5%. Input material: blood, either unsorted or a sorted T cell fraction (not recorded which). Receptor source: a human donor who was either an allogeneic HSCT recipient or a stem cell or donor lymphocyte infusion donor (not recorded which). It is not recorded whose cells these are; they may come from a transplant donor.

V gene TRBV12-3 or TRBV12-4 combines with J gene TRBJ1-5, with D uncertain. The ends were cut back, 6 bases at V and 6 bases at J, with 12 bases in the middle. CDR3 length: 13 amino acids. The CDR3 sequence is CASRVGPGQPQHF. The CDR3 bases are TGTGCCAGCAGGGTAGGCCCGGGTCAGCCCCAGCATTTT.

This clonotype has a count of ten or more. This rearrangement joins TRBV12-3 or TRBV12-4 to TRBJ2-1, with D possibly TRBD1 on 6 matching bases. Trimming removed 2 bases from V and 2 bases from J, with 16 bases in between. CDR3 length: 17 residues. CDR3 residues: CASSLPISRQAYNEQFF. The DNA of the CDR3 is TGTGCCAGCAGTTTACCCATTTCAAGACAGGCCTACAATGAGCAGTTCTTC.

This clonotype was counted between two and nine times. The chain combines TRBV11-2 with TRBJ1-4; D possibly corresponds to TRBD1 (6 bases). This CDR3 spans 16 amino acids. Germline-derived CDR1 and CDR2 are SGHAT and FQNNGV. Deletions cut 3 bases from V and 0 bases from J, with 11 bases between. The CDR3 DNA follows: TGTGCCAGCAGCTTTGGACAGCTTGCAACTAATGAAAAACTGTTTTTT. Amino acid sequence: CASSFGQLATNEKLFF.

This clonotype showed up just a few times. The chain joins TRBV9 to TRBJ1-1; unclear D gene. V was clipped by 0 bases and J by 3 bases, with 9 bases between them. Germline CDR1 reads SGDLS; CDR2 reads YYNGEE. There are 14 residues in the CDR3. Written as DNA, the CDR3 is TGTGCCAGCAGCGTAGTCAGTGGGGACACTGAAGCTTTCTTT. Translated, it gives CASSVVSGDTEAFF.

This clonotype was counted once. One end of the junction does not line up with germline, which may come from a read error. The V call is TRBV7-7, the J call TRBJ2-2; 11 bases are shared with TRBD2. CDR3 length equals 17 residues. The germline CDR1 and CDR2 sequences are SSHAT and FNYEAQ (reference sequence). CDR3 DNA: TGTGCTAGCAGCCCCTTAGCGGGGGGGGCCTGGGCCGGGGAGCTGTTTTTT. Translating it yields CASSPLAGGAWAGELFF.

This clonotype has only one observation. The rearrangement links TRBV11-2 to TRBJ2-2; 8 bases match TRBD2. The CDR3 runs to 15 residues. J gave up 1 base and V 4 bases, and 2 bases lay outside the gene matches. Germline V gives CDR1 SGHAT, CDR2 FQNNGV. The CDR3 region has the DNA TGTGCCAGCAGCTCTAGCGGGCTGAACACCGGGGAGCTGTTTTTT. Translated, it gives CASSSSGLNTGELFF.